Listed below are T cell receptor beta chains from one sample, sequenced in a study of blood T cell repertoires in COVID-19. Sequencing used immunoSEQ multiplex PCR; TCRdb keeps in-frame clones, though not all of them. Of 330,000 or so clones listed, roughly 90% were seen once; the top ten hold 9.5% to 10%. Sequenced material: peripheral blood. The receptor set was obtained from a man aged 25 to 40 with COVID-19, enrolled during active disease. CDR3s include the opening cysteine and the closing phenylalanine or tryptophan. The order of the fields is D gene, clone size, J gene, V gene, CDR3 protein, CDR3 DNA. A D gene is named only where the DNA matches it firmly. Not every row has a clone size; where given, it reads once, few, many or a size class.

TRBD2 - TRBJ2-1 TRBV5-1 CASSSFQTSGYEQFF TGCGCCAGCAGTTCGTTCCAAACTAGCGGCTATGAGCAGTTCTTC
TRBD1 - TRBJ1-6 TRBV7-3 CASSLTGGSSPLHF TGTGCCAGCAGCTTAACAGGGGGCAGCTCACCCCTCCACTTT
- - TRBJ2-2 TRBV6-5 CARLDRHTGELFF TGTGCCAGGTTGGACAGACACACCGGGGAGCTGTTTTTT
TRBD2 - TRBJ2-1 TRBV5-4 CASSFSSGSNEQFF TGTGCCAGCAGCTTTTCTAGCGGGAGCAATGAGCAGTTCTTC
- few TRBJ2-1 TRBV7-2 CASSLRYNEQFF TGTGCCAGCAGCCTTCGCTACAATGAGCAGTTCTTC
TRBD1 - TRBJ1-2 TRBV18 CASSPEQRQGTF TGTGCCAGCTCACCCGAACAGAGACAGGGGACCTTC
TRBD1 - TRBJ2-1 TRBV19 CASRPPGTAYYNEQFF TGTGCCAGTAGGCCCCCCGGGACAGCCTACTACAATGAGCAGTTCTTC
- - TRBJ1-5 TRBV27 CASSFGAGSNQPQHF TGTGCCAGCAGTTTTGGGGCAGGGAGCAATCAGCCCCAGCATTTT
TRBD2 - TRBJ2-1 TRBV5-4 CASSLLAGVINEQFF TGTGCCAGCAGCTTACTAGCGGGAGTTATAAATGAGCAGTTCTTC
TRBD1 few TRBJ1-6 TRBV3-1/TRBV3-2 CASSQGGETGYAASPLHF TGTGCCAGCAGCCAAGGGGGGGAGACAGGGTACGCTGCTTCACCCCTCCACTTT
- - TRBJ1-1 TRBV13 CASSAPHRGGTEAFF TGTGCCAGCAGCGCACCTCACCGGGGGGGTACTGAAGCTTTCTTT
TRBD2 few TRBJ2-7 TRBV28 CASSLITGGSSYEQYF TGTGCCAGCAGTTTAATTACGGGAGGTAGCTCCTACGAGCAGTACTTC
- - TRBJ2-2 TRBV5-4 CASSLGVRGSNTGELFF TGTGCCAGCAGCTTGGGAGTTCGGGGTTCGAACACCGGGGAGCTGTTTTTT
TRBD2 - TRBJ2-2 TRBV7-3 CASSVGLAGGTTGELFF TGTGCCAGCAGCGTCGGACTAGCGGGGGGGACCACCGGGGAGCTGTTTTTT
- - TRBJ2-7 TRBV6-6 CASREGLVYEQYF TGTGCCAGCAGGGAGGGGTTGGTGTACGAGCAGTACTTC
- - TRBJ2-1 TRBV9 CASSVDRGGDYNEQFF TGTGCCAGCAGCGTAGACAGGGGGGGCGACTACAATGAGCAGTTCTTC
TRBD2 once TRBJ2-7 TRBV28 CASSPAGGVGSYEQYF TGTGCCAGCAGTCCCGCGGGGGGGGTCGGCTCCTACGAGCAGTACTTC
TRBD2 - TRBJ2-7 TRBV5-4 CASSPGTSGGYYEQYF TGTGCCAGCAGCCCCGGGACTAGCGGTGGTTACTACGAGCAGTACTTC
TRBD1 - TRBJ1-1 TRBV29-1 CSGGQGWNTEAFF TGCAGCGGAGGACAGGGGTGGAACACTGAAGCTTTCTTT
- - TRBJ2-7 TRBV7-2 CASSLQGLSYEQYF TGTGCCAGCAGCTTACAGGGGTTAAGCTACGAGCAGTACTTC
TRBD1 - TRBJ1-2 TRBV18 CASSPPGGEPRDYGYTF TGTGCCAGCTCACCACCAGGGGGCGAACCCAGAGATTATGGCTACACCTTC
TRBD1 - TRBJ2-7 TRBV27 CASRAPTRTGGVEQYF TGTGCCAGCAGGGCTCCCACCAGGACAGGGGGCGTCGAGCAGTACTTC
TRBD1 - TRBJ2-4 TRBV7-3 CASSSLVLTGGNIQYF TGTGCCAGCAGCTCCCTCGTCCTCACAGGGGGGAACATTCAGTACTTC
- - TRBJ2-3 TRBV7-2 CASSLTGESTDTQYF TGTGCCAGCAGCTTAACGGGGGAGTCCACAGATACGCAGTATTTT
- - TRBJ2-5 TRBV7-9 CASSVRQGSLQTQYF TGTGCCAGCAGCGTTCGGCAGGGAAGTCTTCAGACCCAGTACTTC
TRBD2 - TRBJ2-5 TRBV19 CASSSSPGLAETQYF TGTGCCAGTAGTTCGAGCCCGGGACTAGCGGAGACCCAGTACTTC
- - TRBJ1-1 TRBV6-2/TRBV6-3 CASSFGRRGPEAFF TGTGCCAGCAGTTTCGGACGGAGGGGTCCTGAAGCTTTCTTT
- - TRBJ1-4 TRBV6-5 CASSYSGQLNEKLFF TGTGCCAGCAGTTACTCGGGGCAGCTTAATGAAAAACTGTTTTTT
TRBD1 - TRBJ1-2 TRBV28 CASSLPDPRRGRPNYGYTF TGTGCCAGCAGTTTACCTGATCCGCGCAGGGGGCGTCCGAACTATGGCTACACCTTC
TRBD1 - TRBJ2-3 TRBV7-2 CASSSTWTGVGTDTQYF TGTGCCAGCAGCTCCACCTGGACAGGGGTCGGCACAGATACGCAGTATTTT
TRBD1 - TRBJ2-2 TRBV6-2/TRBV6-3 CASSYSDRLNTGELFF TGTGCCAGCAGTTACTCGGACAGGTTGAACACCGGGGAGCTGTTTTTT
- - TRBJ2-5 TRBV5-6 CASSSPGAGWETQYF TGTGCCAGCAGCTCCCCCGGAGCAGGGTGGGAGACCCAGTACTTC
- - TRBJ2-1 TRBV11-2 CASSPYRDPGAYNEQFF TGTGCCAGCAGCCCCTACAGGGACCCGGGCGCCTACAATGAGCAGTTCTTC
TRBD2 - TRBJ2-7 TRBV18 CASSPRSGRAPYEQYF TGTGCCAGCTCACCGAGAAGCGGGAGGGCCCCCTACGAGCAGTACTTC
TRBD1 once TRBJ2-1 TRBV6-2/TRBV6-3 CASTPRRTGGYNEQFF TGTGCCAGCACCCCACGGAGGACAGGGGGGTACAATGAGCAGTTCTTC
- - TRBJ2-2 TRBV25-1 CASSGLNTGELFF TGTGCCAGCAGTGGTCTTAATACCGGGGAGCTGTTTTTT
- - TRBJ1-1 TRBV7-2 CASSPLTGNTEAFF TGTGCCAGCAGCCCACTAACAGGGAACACTGAAGCTTTCTTT
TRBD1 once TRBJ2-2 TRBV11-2 CASSFRQGGDTGELFF TGTGCCAGCAGCTTCCGACAGGGGGGGGACACCGGGGAGCTGTTTTTT
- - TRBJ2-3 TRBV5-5 CASSLVGQITDTQYF TGTGCCAGCAGCTTGGTCGGACAGATCACAGATACGCAGTATTTT
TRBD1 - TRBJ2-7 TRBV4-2 CASSQRDRGFYEQYF TGTGCCAGCAGCCAAAGGGACAGGGGGTTCTACGAGCAGTACTTC
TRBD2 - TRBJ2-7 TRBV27 CASSPPGGYYEQYF TGTGCCAGCAGTCCCCCCGGGGGGTATTACGAGCAGTACTTC
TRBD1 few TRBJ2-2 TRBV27 CASRPGQATGELFF TGTGCCAGCCGGCCGGGACAGGCAACCGGGGAGCTGTTTTTT
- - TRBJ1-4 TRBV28 CASTPPLSGEKLFF TGTGCCAGCACCCCCCCGTTGTCAGGGGAAAAACTGTTTTTT
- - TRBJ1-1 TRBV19 CASSIDGRLDTEAFF TGTGCCAGTAGTATAGATGGGAGGTTGGACACTGAAGCTTTCTTT
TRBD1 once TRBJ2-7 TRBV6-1 CASSEGQGASYEQYF TGTGCCAGCAGTGAGGGGCAGGGGGCTTCCTACGAGCAGTACTTC
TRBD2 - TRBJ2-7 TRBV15 CATSRDSGRAYEQYF TGTGCCACCAGCAGAGATAGCGGGAGAGCATACGAGCAGTACTTC
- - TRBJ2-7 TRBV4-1 CASSQERPPGYEQYF TGCGCCAGCAGCCAAGAGCGGCCTCCGGGGTACGAGCAGTACTTC
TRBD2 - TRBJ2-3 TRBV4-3 CASSQVLAGGTDTQYF TGCGCCAGCAGCCAAGTCCTAGCGGGAGGCACAGATACGCAGTATTTT
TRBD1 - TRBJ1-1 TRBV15 CATSRRTGEVTEAFF TGTGCCACCAGCAGACGCACAGGGGAGGTCACTGAAGCTTTCTTT
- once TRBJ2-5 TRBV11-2 CASSASYGQRWETQYF TGTGCCAGCAGCGCAAGCTACGGACAGCGCTGGGAGACCCAGTACTTC
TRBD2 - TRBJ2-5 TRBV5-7 CASSLERGGGLETQYF TGTGCCAGCAGCTTGGAACGCGGGGGGGGCTTAGAGACCCAGTACTTC
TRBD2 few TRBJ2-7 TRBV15 CATSRGLAGPTYEQYF TGTGCCACCAGCAGAGGACTAGCGGGGCCGACCTACGAGCAGTACTTC